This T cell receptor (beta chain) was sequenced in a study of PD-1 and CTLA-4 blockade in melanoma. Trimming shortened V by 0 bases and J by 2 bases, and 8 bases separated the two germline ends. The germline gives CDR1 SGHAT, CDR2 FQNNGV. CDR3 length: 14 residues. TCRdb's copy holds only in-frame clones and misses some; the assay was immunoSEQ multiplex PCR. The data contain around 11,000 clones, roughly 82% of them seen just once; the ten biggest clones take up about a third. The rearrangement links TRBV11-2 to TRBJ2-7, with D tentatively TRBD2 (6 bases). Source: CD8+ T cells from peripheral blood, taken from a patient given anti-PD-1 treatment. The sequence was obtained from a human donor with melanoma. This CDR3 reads CASSLEGGPYEQYF. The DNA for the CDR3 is TGTGCCAGCAGCTTAGAGGGAGGCCCCTACGAGCAGTACTTC.